This paragraph covers one TCR beta chain sequence. TCRdb re-called the 5' RACE reads through MiXCR, storing one row per CDR3 protein. The table has approximately 60,000 distinct CDR3 sequences, 9% to 9.5% seen once. The source of the sample is a study of T-cell memory formation after mild COVID-19. Per germline, CDR1 DFQATT and CDR2 SNEGSKA (reference sequence). With V trimmed by 2 bases and J by 5 bases, 8 bases remained unmatched. The CDR3 extends over 14 amino acids. The sample consisted of PBMCs or a T cell subset sorted from them (not recorded which). The chain combines TRBV20-1 with TRBJ2-5; TRBD2 agrees at 7 bases. This receptor was taken from a man between 18 and 29 years old who had mild COVID-19 (a few samples of this study predate the infection). Cell type and time point are not known. CDR3 protein: CSARFSGGSETQYF. In DNA, the CDR3 is TGCAGTGCTAGATTCTCGGGAGGCTCGGAGACCCAGTACTTC.